The T cell receptor (beta chain) under discussion was sequenced for a study of T cells in Graves' hyperthyroidism and ophthalmopathy. Study-wide points: Ophthalmopathy was model-predicted a median around 6.7 months pre-onset. Blood also carried most thyroid clonotypes expanded above 0.001.

Clinical symptoms, serum thyroxine and TRAb, thyroid ultrasound and orbital computed tomography together formed the diagnostic basis. The CDR3 consists of 15 residues. CDR1 and CDR2 (germline): MNHEY, SMNVEV (reference sequence). Trimming pared 1 base from V and 0 bases from J, leaving 8 bases between. TCR beta CDR3 sequences were amplified from RNA transcripts. A set of HTBI primers served as the primers for a first-round RT-PCR of the TCR CDR3. Each CDR3 protein is one row after TCRdb ran MiXCR on the multiplex PCR reads. The sample includes approximately 420,000 distinct CDR3 sequences, roughly 15% of them seen just once. In this sample, this clonotype turned up many times. Its target is not known.

Sequencing used blood. The TCR was taken from a young woman with Graves' hyperthyroidism. V gene TRBV27 combines with J gene TRBJ2-3; D may match TRBD1 or TRBD2 (5 bases each). The CDR3, as DNA: TGTGCCAGCAGTTTATTCGGGACCAGCACAGATACGCAGTATTTT. Its protein product is CASSLFGTSTDTQYF.